A selection of T cell receptor beta chains follows, all from one sample in a study of blood T cell repertoires in COVID-19. Sequencing was performed with immunoSEQ multiplex PCR; in TCRdb, only in-frame clones are kept and a portion is missing. The sample contains 110,000 to 150,000 clones, about 86% of which appear only once. Input material: peripheral blood. The receptors come from an elderly woman with acute or convalescent COVID-19. Each CDR3 is given with its conserved first and last residue. D genes are given only for firm matches. Rows give clone size only sometimes, using once, few, many, or a class for an expanded clone.

DNA: TGTGCCAGCAGTCGCCTCTATGACAGGGGGCAGCCCCAGCATTTT
CDR3: CASSRLYDRGQPQHF
D: TRBD1
size: -
J: TRBJ1-5
V: TRBV27

DNA: TGTGCCAGCAGCTTGTTTCCAGGGGGAGATGGCTACACCTTC
CDR3: CASSLFPGGDGYTF
D: TRBD1
size: -
J: TRBJ1-2
V: TRBV5-5

DNA: TGCGCCAGCAGCCAAGAGGGCGCAAACTCGGGAAACACCATATATTTT
CDR3: CASSQEGANSGNTIYF
D: -
size: -
J: TRBJ1-3
V: TRBV4-1

DNA: TGTGCCAGCAGTGGGGGCTTAATGACAACTAATGAAAAACTGTTTTTT
CDR3: CASSGGLMTTNEKLFF
D: -
size: -
J: TRBJ1-4
V: TRBV9

DNA: TGTGCCAGTAGTATTAGCGGGGGAGCCGGACGTGAGCAGTTCTTC
CDR3: CASSISGGAGREQFF
D: TRBD2
size: -
J: TRBJ2-1
V: TRBV19

DNA: TGTGCCTGGAGCCCGGACAGGGAGGGAGGGTTCAGGCGACGGGGGCAGCCCCAGCATTTT
CDR3: CAWSPDREGGFRRRGQPQHF
D: TRBD1
size: -
J: TRBJ1-5
V: TRBV30

DNA: TGTGCCACCCGGGACACGAACACTGAAGCTTTCTTT
CDR3: CATRDTNTEAFF
D: -
size: -
J: TRBJ1-1
V: TRBV6-5

DNA: TGTGCCAGCTCACCCTGGGGGGGAACTGAAGCTTTCTTT
CDR3: CASSPWGGTEAFF
D: -
size: -
J: TRBJ1-1
V: TRBV18

DNA: TGCGCCAGCAGCCCCCGGACAGGGGGCGCGAGGACTGAAGCTTTCTTT
CDR3: CASSPRTGGARTEAFF
D: TRBD1
size: -
J: TRBJ1-1
V: TRBV5-1

DNA: TGTGCCAGTAGTATCCGTGCGACAGTCCCCCACGAGCAGTACTTC
CDR3: CASSIRATVPHEQYF
D: -
size: -
J: TRBJ2-7
V: TRBV19

DNA: TGTGCCAGCAGCTCTACGACAGGGGGGACCACTGAAGCTTTCTTT
CDR3: CASSSTTGGTTEAFF
D: TRBD1
size: -
J: TRBJ1-1
V: TRBV11-2

DNA: TGTGCCAGCAGTTTAGAGATGAAAAACTATGGCTACACCTTC
CDR3: CASSLEMKNYGYTF
D: -
size: once
J: TRBJ1-2
V: TRBV28